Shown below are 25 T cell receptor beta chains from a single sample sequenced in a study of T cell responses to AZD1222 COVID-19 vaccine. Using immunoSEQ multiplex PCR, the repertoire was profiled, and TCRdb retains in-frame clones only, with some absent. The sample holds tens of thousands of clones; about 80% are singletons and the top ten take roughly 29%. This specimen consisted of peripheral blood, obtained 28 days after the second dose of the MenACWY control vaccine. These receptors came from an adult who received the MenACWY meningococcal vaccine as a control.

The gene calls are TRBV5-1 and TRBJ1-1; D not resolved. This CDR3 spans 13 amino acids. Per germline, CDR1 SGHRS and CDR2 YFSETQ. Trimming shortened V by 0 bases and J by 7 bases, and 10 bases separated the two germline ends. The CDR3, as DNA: TGCGCCAGCAGCTTGGGGCAACCCCTTGAAGCTTTCTTT. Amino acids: CASSLGQPLEAFF. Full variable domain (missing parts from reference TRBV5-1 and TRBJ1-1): KAGVTQTPRYLIKTRGQQVTLSCSPISGHRSVSWYQQTPGQGLQFLFEYFSETQRNKGNFPGRFSGRQFSNSRSEMNVSTLELGDSALYLCASSLGQPLEAFFGQGTRLTVV.

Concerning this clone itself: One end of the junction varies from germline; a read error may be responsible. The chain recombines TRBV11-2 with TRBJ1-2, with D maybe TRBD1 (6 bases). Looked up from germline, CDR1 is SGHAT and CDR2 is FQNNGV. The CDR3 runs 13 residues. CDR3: CASRDVGGGRYTF. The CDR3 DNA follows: TGTGCCAGCAGGGACGTCGGGGGCGGGCGCTACACATTC.

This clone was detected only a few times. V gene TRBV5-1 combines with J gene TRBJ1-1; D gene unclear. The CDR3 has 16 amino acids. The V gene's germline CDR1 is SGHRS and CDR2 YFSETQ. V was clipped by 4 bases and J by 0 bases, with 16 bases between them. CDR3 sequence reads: CASSPARTVMNTEAFF. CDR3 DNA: TGCGCCAGCAGCCCCGCCCGAACGGTTATGAACACTGAAGCTTTCTTT.

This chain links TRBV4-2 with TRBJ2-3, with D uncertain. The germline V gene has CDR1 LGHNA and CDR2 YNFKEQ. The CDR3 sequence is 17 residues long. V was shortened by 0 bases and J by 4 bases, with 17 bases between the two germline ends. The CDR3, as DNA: TGTGCCAGCAGCCAAGAACTTTTGGGGTGGGGTCCAGATACGCAGTATTTT. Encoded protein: CASSQELLGWGPDTQYF.

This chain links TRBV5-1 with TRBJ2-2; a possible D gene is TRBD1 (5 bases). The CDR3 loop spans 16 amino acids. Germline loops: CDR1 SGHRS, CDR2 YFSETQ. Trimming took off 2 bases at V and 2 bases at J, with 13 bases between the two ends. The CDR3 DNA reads TGCGCCAGCAGCTTCAGTGGGGCTGCAAACACCGGGGAGCTGTTTTTT. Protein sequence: CASSFSGAANTGELFF.

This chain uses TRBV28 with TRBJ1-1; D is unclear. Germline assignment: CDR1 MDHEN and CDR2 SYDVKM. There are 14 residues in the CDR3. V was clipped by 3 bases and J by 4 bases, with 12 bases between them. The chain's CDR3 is CASSFGRSGTEAFF. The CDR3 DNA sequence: TGTGCCAGCAGTTTCGGCAGATCGGGCACTGAAGCTTTCTTT.

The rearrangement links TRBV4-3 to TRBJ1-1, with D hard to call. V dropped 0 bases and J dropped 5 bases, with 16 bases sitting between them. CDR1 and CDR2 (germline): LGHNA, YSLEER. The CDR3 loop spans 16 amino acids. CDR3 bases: TGCGCCAGCAGCCAAGATATCGGGGTTTTCAGGACTGAAGCTTTCTTT. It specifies CASSQDIGVFRTEAFF.

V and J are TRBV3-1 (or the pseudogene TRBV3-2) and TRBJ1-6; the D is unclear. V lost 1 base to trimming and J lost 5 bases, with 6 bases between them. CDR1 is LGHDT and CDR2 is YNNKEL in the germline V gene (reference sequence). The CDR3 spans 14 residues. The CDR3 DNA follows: TGTGCCAGCAGCCAAGGTCACAATAATTCACCCCTCCACTTT. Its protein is CASSQGHNNSPLHF.

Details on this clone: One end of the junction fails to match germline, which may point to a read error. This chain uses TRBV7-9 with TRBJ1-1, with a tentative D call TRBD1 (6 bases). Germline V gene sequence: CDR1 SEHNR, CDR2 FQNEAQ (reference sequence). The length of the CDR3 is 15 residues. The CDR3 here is CASSLLDRMNAEAFF. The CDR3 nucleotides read TGTGCCAGCAGCTTACTGGACAGAATGAACGCTGAAGCTTTCTTT.

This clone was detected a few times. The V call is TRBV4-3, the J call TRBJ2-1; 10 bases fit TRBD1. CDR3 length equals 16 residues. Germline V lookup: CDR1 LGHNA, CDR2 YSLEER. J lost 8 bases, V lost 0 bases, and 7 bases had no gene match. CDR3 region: CASSQDTGQGVDEQFF. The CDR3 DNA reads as TGCGCCAGCAGCCAAGATACAGGACAGGGGGTCGATGAGCAGTTCTTC.

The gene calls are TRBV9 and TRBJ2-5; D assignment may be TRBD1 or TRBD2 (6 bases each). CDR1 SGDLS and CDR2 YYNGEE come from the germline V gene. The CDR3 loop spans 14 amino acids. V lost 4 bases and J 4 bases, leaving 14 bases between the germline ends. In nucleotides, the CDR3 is TGTGCCAGCAGCCCCTCCGGAGGGGGAGAGACCCAGTACTTC. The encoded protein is CASSPSGGGETQYF.

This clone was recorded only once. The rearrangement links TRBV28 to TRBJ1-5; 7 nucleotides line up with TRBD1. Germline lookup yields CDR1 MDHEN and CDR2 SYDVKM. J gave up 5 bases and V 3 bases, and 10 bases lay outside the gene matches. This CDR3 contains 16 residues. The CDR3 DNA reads TGTGCCAGCAGTTTCCTAGACAGGGAAGATTATCAGCCCCAGCATTTT. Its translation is CASSFLDREDYQPQHF.

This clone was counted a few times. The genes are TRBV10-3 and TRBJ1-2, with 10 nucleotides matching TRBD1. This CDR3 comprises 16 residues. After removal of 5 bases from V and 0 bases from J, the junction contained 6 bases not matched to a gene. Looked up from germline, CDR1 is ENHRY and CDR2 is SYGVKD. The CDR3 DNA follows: TGTGCCATCAGTCCCGGACAGGGGGGCCCTAACTATGGCTACACCTTC. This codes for CAISPGQGGPNYGYTF.

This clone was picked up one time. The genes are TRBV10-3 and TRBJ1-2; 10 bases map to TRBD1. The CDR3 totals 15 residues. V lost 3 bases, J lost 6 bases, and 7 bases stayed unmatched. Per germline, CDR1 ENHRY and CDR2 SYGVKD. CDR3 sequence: CAISEERQGAHGYTF. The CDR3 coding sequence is TGTGCCATCAGTGAAGAGCGACAGGGGGCCCATGGCTACACCTTC.

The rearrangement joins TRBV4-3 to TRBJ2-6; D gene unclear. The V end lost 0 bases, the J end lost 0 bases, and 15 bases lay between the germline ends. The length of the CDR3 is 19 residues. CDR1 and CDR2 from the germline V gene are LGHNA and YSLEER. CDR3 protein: CASSQDNGRESSGANVLTF. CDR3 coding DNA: TGCGCCAGCAGCCAAGATAACGGTCGTGAGAGCTCTGGGGCCAACGTCCTGACTTTC.

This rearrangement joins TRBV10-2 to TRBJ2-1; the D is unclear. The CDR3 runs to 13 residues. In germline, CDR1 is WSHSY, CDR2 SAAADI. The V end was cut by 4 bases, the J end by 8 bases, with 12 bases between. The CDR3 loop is CASSAVPRHEQFF. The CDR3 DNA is TGCGCCAGCAGTGCCGTCCCTCGCCATGAGCAGTTCTTC.

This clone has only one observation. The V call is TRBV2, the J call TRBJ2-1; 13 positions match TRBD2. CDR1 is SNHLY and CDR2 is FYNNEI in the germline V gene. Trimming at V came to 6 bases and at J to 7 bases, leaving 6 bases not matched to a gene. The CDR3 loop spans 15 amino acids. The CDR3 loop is CASSPLAGGPNEQFF. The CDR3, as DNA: TGTGCCAGCAGCCCACTAGCGGGAGGGCCGAATGAGCAGTTCTTC.

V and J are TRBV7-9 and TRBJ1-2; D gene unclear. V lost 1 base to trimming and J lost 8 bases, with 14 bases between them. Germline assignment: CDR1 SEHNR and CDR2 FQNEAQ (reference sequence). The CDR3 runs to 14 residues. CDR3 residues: CASSLESQAGGYTF. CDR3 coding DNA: TGTGCCAGCAGCTTAGAGTCCCAGGCGGGAGGCTACACCTTC. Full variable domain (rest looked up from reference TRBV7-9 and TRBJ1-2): DTGVSQNPRHKITKRGQNVTFRCDPISEHNRLYWYRQTLGQGPEFLTYFQNEAQLEKSRLLSDRFSAERPKGSFSTLEIQRTEQGDSAMYLCASSLESQAGGYTFGSGTRLTVV.

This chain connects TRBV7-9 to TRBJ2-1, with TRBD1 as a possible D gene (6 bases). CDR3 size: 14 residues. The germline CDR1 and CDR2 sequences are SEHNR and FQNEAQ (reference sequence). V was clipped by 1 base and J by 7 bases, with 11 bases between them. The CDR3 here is CASSLVRGDNEQFF. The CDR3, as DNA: TGTGCCAGCAGCTTAGTCAGGGGCGATAATGAGCAGTTCTTC.

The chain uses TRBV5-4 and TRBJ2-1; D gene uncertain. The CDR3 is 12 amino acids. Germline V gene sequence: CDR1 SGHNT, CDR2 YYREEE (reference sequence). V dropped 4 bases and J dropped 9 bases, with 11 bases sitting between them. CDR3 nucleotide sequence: TGTGCCAGCAGCACGACCCTCAGTGAGCAGTTCTTC. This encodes CASSTTLSEQFF.

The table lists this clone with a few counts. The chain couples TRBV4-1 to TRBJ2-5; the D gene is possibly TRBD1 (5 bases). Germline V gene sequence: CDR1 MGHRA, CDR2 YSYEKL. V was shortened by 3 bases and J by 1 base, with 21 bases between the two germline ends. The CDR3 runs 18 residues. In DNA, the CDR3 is TGCGCCAGCAGCCATACCTTTACAGGCCTTCCCCTCCAAGAGACCCAGTACTTC. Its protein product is CASSHTFTGLPLQETQYF.

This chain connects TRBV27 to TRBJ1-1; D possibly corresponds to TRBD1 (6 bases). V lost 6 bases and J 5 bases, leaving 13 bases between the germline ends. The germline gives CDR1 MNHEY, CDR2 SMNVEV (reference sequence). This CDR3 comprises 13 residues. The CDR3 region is CASRRGWGTEAFF. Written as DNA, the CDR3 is TGTGCCAGCAGGAGGGGGTGGGGAACTGAAGCTTTCTTT.

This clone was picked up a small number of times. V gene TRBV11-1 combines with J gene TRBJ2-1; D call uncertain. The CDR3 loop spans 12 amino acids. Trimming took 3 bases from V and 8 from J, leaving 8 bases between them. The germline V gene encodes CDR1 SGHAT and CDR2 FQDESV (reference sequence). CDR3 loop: CASSFREDEQFF. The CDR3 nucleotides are TGTGCCAGCAGCTTCCGAGAGGATGAGCAGTTCTTC.

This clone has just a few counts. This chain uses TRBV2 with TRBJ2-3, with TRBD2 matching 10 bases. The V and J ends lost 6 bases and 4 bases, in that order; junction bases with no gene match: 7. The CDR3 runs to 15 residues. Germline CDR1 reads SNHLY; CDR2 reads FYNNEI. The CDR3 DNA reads TGTGCCAGCAGAGGAGCGGGAGGGCTATCAGATACGCAGTATTTT. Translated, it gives CASRGAGGLSDTQYF. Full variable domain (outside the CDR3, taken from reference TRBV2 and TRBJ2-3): EPEVTQTPSHQVTQMGQEVILRCVPISNHLYFYWYRQILGQKVEFLVSFYNNEISEKSEIFDDQFSVERPDGSNFTLKIRSTKLEDSAMYFCASRGAGGLSDTQYFGPGTRLTVL.

The CDR3 coding sequence is TGTGCCAGCAGTTACGACTCGGGCGGGTTAGGCACTGAAGCTTTCTTT. It is translated as CASSYDSGGLGTEAFF. The chain recombines TRBV6-5 with TRBJ1-1, with D hard to call. Germline V gene lookup returns CDR1 MNHEY and CDR2 SVGAGI. CDR3 length: 16 residues. V lost 2 bases to trimming and J lost 4 bases, with 17 bases between them.